The 28 T cell receptor beta chains below all came from one sample that was sequenced in a study of T cells in Graves' hyperthyroidism and ophthalmopathy. Amplification targeted TCR beta CDR3 regions from RNA transcripts. HTBI primers were used for first-round RT-PCR of the TCR CDR3. Via MiXCR, TCRdb re-called the multiplex PCR reads, giving one row per CDR3 protein. The sample contains roughly 630,000 distinct CDR3 sequences, approximately 14% of which appear only once. The sample consisted of blood. Source of these receptors: a woman aged 25-40 years with Graves' hyperthyroidism.

The genes are TRBV2 and TRBJ1-6, with 8 positions matching TRBD1. The CDR3 sequence is 15 residues long. With V trimmed by 3 bases and J by 6 bases, 4 bases remained unmatched. Germline V gene data show CDR1 as SNHLY and CDR2 as FYNNEI. CDR3 nucleotide sequence: TGTGCCAGCAGTGATCAGGGGGCGAGTAATTCACCCCTCCACTTT. This sequence encodes CASSDQGASNSPLHF.

The CDR3, as DNA: TGTGCCAGCAGCTTCCTAGCGGGAGGTCCCAATGAGCAGTTCTTC. It encodes CASSFLAGGPNEQFF. The chain employs TRBV7-3 and TRBJ2-1; 11 positions agree with TRBD2. The germline V gene encodes CDR1 SGHTA and CDR2 FQGTGA. Trimming took 3 bases from V and 6 from J; bases not matched to a gene: 4. The CDR3 covers 15 residues.

This clonotype was counted ten times or more. This chain links TRBV7-6 with TRBJ2-3, with no clear D. Germline V gene sequence: CDR1 SGHVS, CDR2 FNYEAQ. The CDR3 length is 14 residues. Trimming cost V 2 bases and J 1 base, with 7 bases left between them. CDR3 sequence reads: CASSLYSRTDTQYF. The CDR3 nucleotides are TGTGCCAGCAGCTTATATTCCCGCACAGATACGCAGTATTTT.

The chain employs TRBV27 and TRBJ2-4, with TRBD1 identical over 11 bases. Germline V lookup: CDR1 MNHEY, CDR2 SMNVEV (reference sequence). The CDR3 is 21 residues long. The trim removed 6 bases at V and 0 bases at J, leaving 19 bases unmatched. The DNA for the CDR3 is TGTGCCAGCAGCCGACTCCGGACAGGGGGCATTGATTTATTAGCCAAAAACATTCAGTACTTC. Residues: CASSRLRTGGIDLLAKNIQYF.

The J gene is TRBJ2-1, the V gene TRBV7-2, with D possibly TRBD2 on 6 matching bases. CDR3 size: 12 residues. Germline CDR1 reads SGHTA; CDR2 reads FQGNSA. The V gene lost 3 bases and the J gene lost 10 bases, with 10 bases spanning the gap. In DNA, the CDR3 is TGTGCCAGCAGCTTTGTCGGACTAGAGCAGTTCTTC. As protein: CASSFVGLEQFF.

Regarding this clonotype: Just one base apart from a much larger clone, this may be a read error. This chain uses TRBV12-3 or TRBV12-4 with TRBJ2-3; unclear D gene. The CDR3 spans 14 residues. CDR3 region: CASSLHPSRDTQCF. In DNA, the CDR3 is TGTGCCAGCAGTTTACACCCATCGAGAGATACGCAGTGTTTT.

This clonotype was seen many times. The genes are TRBV7-9 and TRBJ2-7; 7 nucleotides match TRBD1. Trimming took 5 bases from V and 2 from J; bases not matched to a gene: 9. This CDR3 region has 15 residues. Germline-derived CDR1 and CDR2 are SEHNR and FQNEAQ (reference sequence). The CDR3 is CASSPADRLTYEQYF. The DNA of the CDR3 is TGTGCCAGCAGCCCGGCGGACAGGCTGACCTACGAGCAGTACTTC.

This clonotype appeared many times. V usage is TRBV7-9 and J usage is TRBJ2-5; D remains unclear. The CDR3 is 12 residues long. The V end was cut by 5 bases, the J end by 6 bases, with 10 bases between. CDR1 SEHNR and CDR2 FQNEAQ come from the germline V gene (reference sequence). The CDR3 DNA sequence: TGTGCCAGCAGCCAGACCGGGCAGACCCAGTACTTC. Its translation: CASSQTGQTQYF.

The sample holds many counts of this clonotype. The chain couples TRBV30 to TRBJ2-7; D gene unclear. The ends were cut back, 5 bases at V and 2 bases at J, with 7 bases in the middle. This CDR3 is 11 amino acids long. Germline V CDR1 and CDR2: GTSNPN, SVGIG (reference sequence). Written as DNA, the CDR3 is TGTGCCTGGGGGATGCCCTACGAGCAGTACTTC. Residues: CAWGMPYEQYF.

This clonotype was counted ten times or more. This chain joins TRBV28 and TRBJ2-1; maybe TRBD2 (6 bases). The CDR3 has 13 residues. In germline, CDR1 is MDHEN, CDR2 SYDVKM. Trimming shortened V by 6 bases and J by 3 bases, and 9 bases separated the two germline ends. The CDR3 loop reads CASREDYYNEQFF. The CDR3, as DNA: TGTGCCAGCAGGGAGGACTACTACAATGAGCAGTTCTTC.

This chain links TRBV5-8 with TRBJ1-4; D call uncertain. There are 16 residues in the CDR3. The V gene's germline CDR1 is SGHTS and CDR2 YDEGEE. The germline V and J ends were trimmed by 0 bases and 2 bases, with 11 bases remaining between them. CDR3 protein: CASSLERGLTNEKLFF. The CDR3 DNA sequence: TGTGCCAGCAGCTTGGAGCGGGGATTGACTAATGAAAAACTGTTTTTT. Looking up the rest from reference TRBV5-8 and TRBJ1-4 gives the full variable domain: EAGVTQSPTHLIKTRGQQATLRCSPISGHTSVYWYQQALGLGLQFLLWYDEGEERNRGNFPPRFSGRQFPNYSSELNVNALELEDSALYLCASSLERGLTNEKLFFGSGTQLSVL.

The table lists this clonotype with many counts. The V gene is TRBV12-3 or TRBV12-4, the J gene TRBJ2-1, with D possibly being TRBD1 or TRBD2 (5 bases each). Trimming left V 1 base short and J 0 bases short, with 10 bases between. The CDR3 contains 16 residues. CDR3 bases: TGTGCCAGCAGTTTAGTGTGGGGGAGCTCCTACAATGAGCAGTTCTTC. Amino acids: CASSLVWGSSYNEQFF.

This clonotype has a count of ten or more. The chain carries TRBV20-1 and TRBJ2-1, with no clear D. V was clipped by 0 bases and J by 0 bases, with 9 bases between them. Germline CDR1 is DFQATT and CDR2 is SNEGSKA (reference sequence). The length of the CDR3 is 15 residues. CDR3 residues: CSARDLASSYNEQFF. For the CDR3, the DNA is TGCAGTGCTAGAGATCTGGCTAGCTCCTACAATGAGCAGTTCTTC.

This clonotype has only a few counts. CDR3 loop: CASSFGTSGTHTDTQYF. The CDR3 DNA reads TGTGCCAGCAGCTTCGGGACTAGCGGGACCCACACAGATACGCAGTATTTT. This rearrangement joins TRBV7-3 to TRBJ2-3; TRBD2 aligns across 13 bases. Germline trimming cut 3 bases from V and 2 bases from J; bases unmatched to any gene: 5. Germline assignment: CDR1 SGHTA and CDR2 FQGTGA. CDR3 size: 17 residues.

This clonotype was recorded many times. V and J are TRBV3-1 and TRBJ2-2; D not certain. Germline CDR1 LGHDT, CDR2 YNNKEL (reference sequence). The CDR3 spans 17 residues. V lost 4 bases and J lost 2, with 17 bases in between. The CDR3 reads CASSRPPGGTNTGELFF. The CDR3 nucleotides read TGTGCCAGCAGCCGCCCCCCCGGCGGAACTAACACCGGGGAGCTGTTTTTT.

This clonotype appeared many times. The J gene is TRBJ2-7, the V gene TRBV6-1, with 14 bases identical to TRBD2. Germline V gene data show CDR1 as MNHNS and CDR2 as SASEGT. The CDR3 covers 16 residues. Trimming took 3 bases from V and 3 from J; bases not matched to a gene: 4. The CDR3 DNA is TGTGCCAGCAGTGACCCCGGGACTAGCGGGAGCTACGAGCAGTACTTC. The encoded protein is CASSDPGTSGSYEQYF.

The CDR3 loop is CASSLAWGRGSGELFF. CDR3 DNA: TGTGCCAGCAGCTTAGCTTGGGGGAGGGGTTCCGGGGAGCTGTTTTTT. J is TRBJ2-2 and V is TRBV11-2, with 7 positions matching TRBD2. Germline trimming cut 1 base from V and 6 bases from J; bases unmatched to any gene: 8. CDR1 and CDR2 (germline): SGHAT, FQNNGV. The CDR3 is 16 residues long.

This clonotype was seen many times. The chain couples TRBV11-1 to TRBJ2-7; TRBD2 is a possible D gene (6 bases). Trimming shortened V by 5 bases and J by 5 bases, and 16 bases separated the two germline ends. CDR1 SGHAT and CDR2 FQDESV come from the germline V gene (reference sequence). The CDR3 runs 14 residues. In DNA, the CDR3 is TGTGCCAGCAGCCTGCTTGGGGAGGCGGACGAGCAGTACTTC. It specifies CASSLLGEADEQYF.

This clonotype came up many times. The rearrangement links TRBV7-9 to TRBJ2-3, with D unresolved. The CDR3 sequence is 13 residues long. V was clipped by 1 base and J by 5 bases, with 7 bases between them. CDR1 is SEHNR and CDR2 is FQNEAQ in the germline V gene (reference sequence). The CDR3 region is CASSLVARDTQYF. The CDR3 DNA reads as TGTGCCAGCAGCTTAGTCGCGCGAGATACGCAGTATTTT.

This clonotype was observed a handful of times. The V and J genes are TRBV5-6 and TRBJ2-3, with 8 bases matching TRBD2. Trimming took 3 bases from V and 3 from J; bases not matched to a gene: 18. CDR3 size: 19 residues. Per germline, CDR1 SGHDT and CDR2 YYEEEE. CDR3 sequence reads: CASSYHSSYSGSVTDTQYF. CDR3 bases: TGTGCCAGCAGCTACCACTCCTCTTACAGCGGGAGTGTAACAGATACGCAGTATTTT.

This clonotype occurred a few times. The CDR3 DNA follows: TGCAGTGCTCTCCGGACACAGCTTAGAGGGGGTCAGCCCCAGCATTTT. Protein product: CSALRTQLRGGQPQHF. The V call is TRBV20-1, the J call TRBJ1-5, with D maybe TRBD1 (6 bases). The CDR3 loop spans 16 amino acids. Germline lookup yields CDR1 DFQATT and CDR2 SNEGSKA (reference sequence). Trimming pared 5 bases from V and 6 bases from J, leaving 23 bases between.

The chain couples TRBV12-3 or TRBV12-4 to TRBJ2-7, with TRBD1 matching over 12 bases. This CDR3 has 16 amino acids. Trimming cost V 5 bases and J 5 bases; bases outside gene matches: 10. The DNA of the CDR3 is TGTGCCAGCAGTCGAACCTCCGGGACAGGGGGCGACGAGCAGTACTTC. This gives the protein CASSRTSGTGGDEQYF.

This rearrangement joins TRBV7-6 to TRBJ2-2; possibly TRBD2 for D (5 bases). The germline gives CDR1 SGHVS, CDR2 FNYEAQ. Trimming pared 5 bases from V and 3 bases from J, leaving 16 bases between. The CDR3 is 16 amino acids. The CDR3 is CASSLLVGEDTGELFF. The CDR3 DNA follows: TGTGCCAGCAGCCTACTTGTGGGAGAGGACACCGGGGAGCTGTTTTTT.

The chain is built from TRBV6-5 and TRBJ2-1; D gene ambiguous. The CDR3 totals 12 residues. V gave up 3 bases and J gave up 8 bases, with 8 bases separating them. The germline V gene has CDR1 MNHEY and CDR2 SVGAGI. The CDR3 sequence is CASSYVGHEQFF. CDR3 nucleotides: TGTGCCAGCAGTTATGTAGGCCATGAGCAGTTCTTC.

This clonotype appeared many times. The gene calls are TRBV6-5 and TRBJ1-1, with D possibly TRBD1 on 5 matching bases. This CDR3 is 15 amino acids long. Between the trimmed V and J ends, which lost 0 bases and 5 bases, there was a span of 13 bases. Germline V gene lookup returns CDR1 MNHEY and CDR2 SVGAGI. The CDR3 here is CASSYSRLQGTEAFF. The CDR3 DNA follows: TGTGCCAGCAGTTACTCGAGACTGCAGGGAACTGAAGCTTTCTTT.

This clonotype was observed a handful of times. Possible read error: a much larger clone is one base away. V is TRBV27 and J is TRBJ2-1; D is unclear. This CDR3 region has 13 residues. The ends were cut back, 3 bases at V and 6 bases at J, with 9 bases in the middle. Germline V CDR1 and CDR2: MNHEY, SMNVEV (reference sequence). CDR3 nucleotides: TGTGCCAGCAGTTTGTCCTGGGGCAATGAGCAGTTCTTC. As protein: CASSLSWGNEQFF.

In its sample, this clonotype was seen many times. The genes are TRBV13 and TRBJ2-7; D is perhaps TRBD2 (6 bases). This CDR3 has 21 residues. Trimming stripped 4 bases from V and 2 bases from J, with 33 bases between. Germline-derived CDR1 and CDR2 are PRHDT and FYEKMQ (reference sequence). The CDR3: CASSSRDLNLRAGRDPYEQYF. The CDR3 nucleotides are TGTGCCAGCAGCTCCCGCGACCTAAATCTAAGGGCGGGGCGGGATCCCTACGAGCAGTACTTC.

This rearrangement joins TRBV5-1 to TRBJ2-1; D perhaps matches TRBD2 (6 bases). V lost 3 bases and J lost 7, with 26 bases in between. This CDR3 spans 18 amino acids. Germline V gene data show CDR1 as SGHRS and CDR2 as YFSETQ. The CDR3 loop is CASSSQVRVSGGLNEQFF. The CDR3 DNA reads TGCGCCAGCAGCTCGCAGGTCCGTGTTTCCGGGGGTTTAAATGAGCAGTTCTTC.